This TCR beta chain appears in the sequencing data of a study of blood T cell repertoires in COVID-19. The study drew participants aged about 18 to 89 years from 20 to 30 US areas. Assignments of participants to cohorts depended upon their own reported clinical history. Authors' methods: Amplification of reference gene primers provided the estimated nucleated cell counts. Profiled with immunoSEQ multiplex PCR; TCRdb holds only in-frame clones, not every one. V and J calls and clone size come straight from that table; D and trimming were deduced from the DNA. The sample records 120,000 to 150,000 clones, 80% to 85% being singletons. CDR1 is KGHSH, CDR2 LQKENI, per germline. V shed 6 bases and J 8 bases; nucleotides not matched to a gene: 10. The CDR3 is 15 amino acids.

The sample consisted of PBMCs or T cells enriched from blood (not recorded which). The V and J genes are TRBV18 and TRBJ1-6; 7 nucleotides match TRBD1. The sequence came from a man aged 35 to 55 with acute COVID-19. This CDR3 reads CASSTIRGDYSPLHF. Here the CDR3 DNA reads TGTGCCAGCTCCACAATCAGGGGGGATTATTCACCCCTCCACTTT.